Shown below are 17 T cell receptor beta chains from a single sample sequenced in a study of T cells in women clearing cervical HPV infection. Using immunoSEQ multiplex PCR, the repertoire was profiled, and TCRdb retains in-frame clones only, with some absent. In total, the table holds 20,000 to 25,000 clones. Sequencing was carried out using blood buffy coat. These receptors all stem from a woman between 18 and 69 years old with a cervical HPV16 infection that either progressed to CIN3+ or cleared (not recorded which).

On this clone: Read sequence stops 3 residues before the CDR3 end, and the germline J gene provides the missing end. The chain links TRBV5-4 to TRBJ2-4; D remains unclear. The germline V gene encodes CDR1 SGHNT and CDR2 YYREEE (reference sequence). Trimming took off 0 bases at V and 5 bases at J, with 6 bases between the two ends. The CDR3 covers 13 residues. The CDR3 region is CASSLAKENIQYF. Partial CDR3 DNA: TGTGCCAGCAGCTTGGCCAAGGAAAACATT. Based on the CDR3 plus reference TRBV5-4 and TRBJ2-4, the full variable domain is ETGVTQSPTHLIKTRGQQVTLRCSSQSGHNTVSWYQQALGQGPQFIFQYYREEENGRGNFPPRFSGLQFPNYSSELNVNALELDDSALYLCASSLAKENIQYFGAGTRLSVL.

As to this clone: The CDR3 end falls 3 residues outside the read, so it is completed with the germline J gene. The rearrangement uses TRBV9 and TRBJ1-5; D may be TRBD1 (6 bases). V was cut by 4 bases and J by 6 bases, with 14 bases left in between. CDR1 SGDLS and CDR2 YYNGEE come from the germline V gene. This CDR3 is 14 amino acids long. CDR3 region: CASSQHRVLQPQHF. The sequenced part of the CDR3 DNA is TGTGCCAGCAGCCAACACAGGGTGCTTCAGCCC.

As to this clone: The read comes to an end 3 residues before the CDR3 does, leaving the germline J gene to fill in the end. The chain combines TRBV18 with TRBJ1-1, with a possible D match to TRBD1 (5 bases). CDR3 length: 16 residues. Germline V gives CDR1 KGHSH, CDR2 LQKENI. V was cut by 5 bases and J by 0 bases, with 16 bases left in between. Partial CDR3 DNA: TGTGCCAGCTCATCCCAGGGAATCGACATGAACACTGAA. Amino acids: CASSSQGIDMNTE. From start to end, the CDR3 is CASSSQGIDMNTEAFF. The entire variable domain, with the rest obtained from reference TRBV18 and TRBJ1-1, is as follows: NAGVMQNPRHLVRRRGQEARLRCSPMKGHSHVYWYRQLPEEGLKFMVYLQKENIIDESGMPKERFSAEFPKEGPSILRIQQVVRGDSAAYFCASSSQGIDMNTEAFFGQGTRLTVV.

Remarks on this clone: The CDR3 end is not reached by the read, which stops 3 residues before it; the germline J gene fills it in. The V and J genes are TRBV7-9 and TRBJ1-2, with D hard to call. Germline-derived CDR1 and CDR2 are SEHNR and FQNEAQ (reference sequence). This CDR3 is built from 14 residues. The DNA read from the CDR3 is TGTGCCAGCAGCCCATCCGGGTCGTACAATGAC. This sequence encodes CASSPSGSYND. The whole CDR3 protein is CASSPSGSYNDYTF.

As regards this clone: The CDR3 end lies 3 residues beyond the end of the read and is filled in from the germline J gene. The chain has TRBV30 and TRBJ1-1; no clear D. Germline V gene sequence: CDR1 GTSNPN, CDR2 SVGIG (reference sequence). The CDR3 loop spans 10 amino acids. The CDR3 sequence: CAWSQGEAFF. The CDR3 DNA, read in part, is TGTGCCTGGAGCCAAGGGGAA.

Turning to this clone: A junction end diverges from the germline sequence, so it may reflect a read error. The read terminates 3 residues before the CDR3 end, so the remaining end is supplied by the germline J gene. The genes are TRBV19 and TRBJ2-3; 7 nucleotides line up with TRBD1. This CDR3 is 13 amino acids long. The germline gives CDR1 LNHDA, CDR2 SQIVND (reference sequence). CDR3 DNA, as far as it was read: TGTGCCAGTAGTCCTACAGGGGCAGAGACG. This translates into CASSPTGAET. The complete CDR3 reads CASSPTGAETQYF.

Regarding this clone: The DNA ends 3 residues before the CDR3 does, and the rest of the CDR3 is filled in from the germline J gene. The chain links TRBV24-1 to TRBJ2-1; TRBD1 matches at 8 bases. The CDR3 sequence is 15 residues long. Germline CDR1 is KGHDR and CDR2 is SFDVKD. With V trimmed by 4 bases and J by 8 bases, 9 bases remained unmatched. The CDR3 loop reads CATSDPRSGQDEQFF. The sequenced part of the CDR3 DNA is TGTGCCACCAGTGACCCCCGCTCGGGACAGGATGAG.

Comments on this clone: Coverage ceases 3 residues before the CDR3 finishes, and the germline J gene fills in the end. The rearrangement links TRBV14 to TRBJ2-7; 7 nucleotides agree with TRBD2. Germline values: CDR1 SGHDN, CDR2 FVKESK. The CDR3 totals 15 residues. V was pared by 4 bases and J by 5 bases, with 11 bases of the junction left unmatched. The part of the CDR3 DNA that was read is TGTGCCAGCAGCCCACTGGGCGGGAGTCTTAACGAG. Translated: CASSPLGGSLNE. The whole CDR3 protein is CASSPLGGSLNEQYF.

With respect to this clone: The CDR3 end lies 3 residues beyond the end of the read and is filled in from the germline J gene. This rearrangement joins TRBV19 to TRBJ2-3, with 7 positions matching TRBD2. This CDR3 contains 18 residues. Trimming cost V 5 bases and J 1 base; bases outside gene matches: 15. The V gene's germline CDR1 is LNHDA and CDR2 SQIVND (reference sequence). The sequenced part of the CDR3 DNA is TGTGCCAGTAGTCTCAGAGGTTACAGCGGGGAACGCACAGATACG. It translates to CASSLRGYSGERTDT. The full CDR3 sequence reads CASSLRGYSGERTDTQYF.

Notes on this clone: The CDR3 end falls 3 residues outside the read, so it is completed with the germline J gene. The genes are TRBV9 and TRBJ1-1; D possibly corresponds to TRBD1 (6 bases). The germline V gene has CDR1 SGDLS and CDR2 YYNGEE. The CDR3 has 16 residues. The V end lost 0 bases, the J end lost 1 base, and 13 bases lay between the germline ends. CDR3 sequence: CASSVVGGGGNTEAFF. The covered CDR3 bases are TGTGCCAGCAGCGTAGTTGGAGGGGGAGGGAACACTGAA. The complete variable domain, with remaining parts taken from reference TRBV9 and TRBJ1-1, reads DSGVTQTPKHLITATGQRVTLRCSPRSGDLSVYWYQQSLDQGLQFLIQYYNGEERAKGNILERFSAQQFPDLHSELNLSSLELGDSALYFCASSVVGGGGNTEAFFGQGTRLTVV.

For this clone: Sequencing ends 3 residues short of the CDR3 end; the germline J gene provides the rest. V usage is TRBV5-1 and J usage is TRBJ1-1, with a tentative D call TRBD1 (6 bases). Germline CDR1 reads SGHRS; CDR2 reads YFSETQ. Trimming took 0 bases from V and 4 from J, leaving 10 bases between them. The CDR3 totals 14 residues. The part of the CDR3 DNA that was read is TGCGCCAGCAGCTTGGACAGGGCGGGCACTGAA. This gives the protein CASSLDRAGTE. The entire CDR3 is CASSLDRAGTEAFF.

With regard to this clone: From the germline J gene comes the end of the CDR3, since the read stops 3 residues before it. V usage is TRBV20-1 and J usage is TRBJ2-1; 8 bases align to TRBD2. CDR3 length equals 17 residues. CDR1 and CDR2 from the germline V gene are DFQATT and SNEGSKA (reference sequence). V was clipped by 5 bases and J by 4 bases; unmatched bases: 16. The CDR3 DNA, read in part, is TGCAGTGCTCAAAACCTCGGGGGGGCAGGGGAATACAATGAG. Translation gives CSAQNLGGAGEYNE. Given in full, the CDR3 is CSAQNLGGAGEYNEQFF.

Points on this clone: From the germline J gene comes the end of the CDR3, since the read stops 3 residues before it. V gene TRBV5-6 combines with J gene TRBJ2-5; D is unclear. CDR3 length: 14 residues. V was shortened by 0 bases and J by 1 base, with 7 bases between the two germline ends. CDR1 is SGHDT, CDR2 YYEEEE, per germline. CDR3 in amino acids: CASSLGAVQETQYF. The part of the CDR3 DNA that was read is TGTGCCAGCAGCTTGGGTGCGGTCCAAGAGACC.

About this clone itself: The read terminates 3 residues before the CDR3 end, so the remaining end is supplied by the germline J gene. The chain combines TRBV20-1 with TRBJ2-1; 14 bases match TRBD2. V lost 1 base, J lost 5 bases, and 7 bases stayed unmatched. CDR1 and CDR2 from the germline V gene are DFQATT and SNEGSKA (reference sequence). The CDR3 sequence is 17 residues long. CDR3 DNA (partial): TGCAGTGCTAGAGGTAGGTGGACTAGCGGGAGGCACAATGAG. Translation gives CSARGRWTSGRHNE. The CDR3, in full, reads CSARGRWTSGRHNEQFF.

Worth noting for this clone: The read gets to within 3 residues of the CDR3 end, and the germline J gene fills in the rest. This chain connects TRBV5-1 to TRBJ1-2; TRBD1 aligns across 7 bases. The germline V gene encodes CDR1 SGHRS and CDR2 YFSETQ. With 1 base clipped from V and 2 bases from J, the junction kept 5 bases outside the gene matches. The CDR3 totals 15 residues. This chain's CDR3 is CASSLLRDSNYGYTF. CDR3 DNA (partial): TGCGCCAGCAGCTTGTTGCGGGACAGCAACTATGGC.

As for this clone: The read terminates 3 residues before the CDR3 end, so the remaining end is supplied by the germline J gene. This chain connects TRBV5-4 to TRBJ2-3, with D hard to call. The CDR3 sequence is 15 residues long. Trimming stripped 5 bases from V and 0 bases from J, with 13 bases between. The germline V gene has CDR1 SGHNT and CDR2 YYREEE (reference sequence). Here the CDR3 reads CASSPKKTSTDTQYF. The sequenced part of the CDR3 DNA is TGTGCCAGCAGTCCGAAGAAAACTAGCACAGATACG.

A remark on this clone: The CDR3 end falls 3 residues outside the read, so it is completed with the germline J gene. The J gene is TRBJ2-3, the V gene TRBV12-3 or TRBV12-4, with D uncertain. V dropped 6 bases and J dropped 4 bases, with 23 bases sitting between them. There are 17 residues in the CDR3. CDR3 in amino acids: CASSLRSIFQNPDTQYF. The CDR3 bases that were read are TGTGCCAGCAGCCTCCGATCTATCTTCCAAAACCCAGATACG.